The subject of this entry is one T cell receptor beta chain. What it recognizes is unknown. This entry is derived from a study of cytomegalovirus exposure and HLA in healthy donors. Overall study findings and caveats: CMV antigen specificity was confirmed in vitro for three CMV-associated chains. With later analysis, a missense DCLRE1C variant became linked to TCR beta V- and J-gene trimming.

The PCR ran on 60 Vbeta and 13 Jbeta primers. TCRdb's table, derived via immunoSEQ multiplex PCR, lists solely in-frame clones and lacks some. The sample yields about 110,000 clones, 73% seen once. Trimming cost V 2 bases and J 6 bases, with 10 bases left between them. The CDR3 has 13 residues. Germline CDR1 SEHNR, CDR2 FQNEAQ (reference sequence). The sequencing input was PBMCs. This TCR derives from a man aged 40-55 years in good health and CMV-seronegative. The chain employs TRBV7-9 and TRBJ1-1; D ambiguous. The CDR3 nucleotides are TGTGCCAGCAGCTTATTCGGAGGAGCTGAAGCTTTCTTT. Its translation is CASSLFGGAEAFF. Combining the CDR3 with reference TRBV7-9 and TRBJ1-1 gives the whole variable domain DTGVSQNPRHKITKRGQNVTFRCDPISEHNRLYWYRQTLGQGPEFLTYFQNEAQLEKSRLLSDRFSAERPKGSFSTLEIQRTEQGDSAMYLCASSLFGGAEAFFGQGTRLTVV.